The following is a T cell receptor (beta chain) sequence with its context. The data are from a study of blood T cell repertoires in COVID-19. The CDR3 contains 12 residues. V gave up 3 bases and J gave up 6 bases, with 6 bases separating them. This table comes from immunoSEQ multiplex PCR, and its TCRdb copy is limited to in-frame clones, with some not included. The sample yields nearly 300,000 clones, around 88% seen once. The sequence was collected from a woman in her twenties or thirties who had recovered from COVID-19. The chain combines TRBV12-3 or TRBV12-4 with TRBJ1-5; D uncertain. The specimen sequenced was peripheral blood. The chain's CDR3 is CASSFTGQPQHF. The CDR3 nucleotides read TGTGCCAGCAGTTTCACGGGTCAGCCCCAGCATTTT.